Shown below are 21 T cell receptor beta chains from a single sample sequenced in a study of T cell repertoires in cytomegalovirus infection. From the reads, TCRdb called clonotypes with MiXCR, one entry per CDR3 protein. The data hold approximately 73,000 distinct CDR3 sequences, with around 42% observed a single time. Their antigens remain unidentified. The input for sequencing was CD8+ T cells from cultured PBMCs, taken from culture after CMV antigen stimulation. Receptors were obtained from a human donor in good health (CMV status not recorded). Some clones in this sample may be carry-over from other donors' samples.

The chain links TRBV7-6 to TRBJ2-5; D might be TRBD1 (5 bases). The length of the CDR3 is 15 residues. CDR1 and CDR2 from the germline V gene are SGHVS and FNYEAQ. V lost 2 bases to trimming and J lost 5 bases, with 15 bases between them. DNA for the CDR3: TGTGCCAGCAGCTTAAGAGGCAGGGCGGATGAGACCCAGTACTTC. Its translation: CASSLRGRADETQYF. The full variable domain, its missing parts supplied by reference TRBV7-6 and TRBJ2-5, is GAGVSQSPRYKVTKRGQDVALRCDPISGHVSLYWYRQALGQGPEFLTYFNYEAQQDKSGLPNDRFSAERPEGSISTLTIQRTEQRDSAMYRCASSLRGRADETQYFGPGTRLLVL.

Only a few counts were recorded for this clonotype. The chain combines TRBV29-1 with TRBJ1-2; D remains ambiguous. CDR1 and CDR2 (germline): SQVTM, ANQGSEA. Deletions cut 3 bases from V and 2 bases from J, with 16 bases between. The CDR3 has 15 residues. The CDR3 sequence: CSVDPLLGGNYGYTF. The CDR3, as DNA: TGCAGCGTTGACCCCCTGCTGGGCGGAAACTATGGCTACACCTTC.

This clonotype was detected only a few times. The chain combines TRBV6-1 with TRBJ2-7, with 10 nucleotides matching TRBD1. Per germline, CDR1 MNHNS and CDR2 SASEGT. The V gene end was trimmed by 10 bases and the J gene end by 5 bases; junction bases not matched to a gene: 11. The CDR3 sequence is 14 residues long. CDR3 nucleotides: TGTGCCACCGAACGGGACAGGGGAATAAACGAGCAGTACTTC. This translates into CATERDRGINEQYF.

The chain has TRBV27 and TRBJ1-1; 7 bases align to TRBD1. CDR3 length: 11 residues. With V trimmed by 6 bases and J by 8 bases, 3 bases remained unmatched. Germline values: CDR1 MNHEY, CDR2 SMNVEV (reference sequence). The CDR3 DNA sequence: TGTGCCAGCAGACAGGGGCGCGAAGCTTTCTTT. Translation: CASRQGREAFF.

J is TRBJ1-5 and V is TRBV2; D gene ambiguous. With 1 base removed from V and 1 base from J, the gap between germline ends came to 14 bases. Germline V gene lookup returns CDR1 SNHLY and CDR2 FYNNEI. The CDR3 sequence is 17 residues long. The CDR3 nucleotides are TGTGCCAGCAGTGAAGGGCGGACTCCTTGGAGCAATCAGCCCCAGCATTTT. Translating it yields CASSEGRTPWSNQPQHF. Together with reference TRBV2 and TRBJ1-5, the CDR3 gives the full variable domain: EPEVTQTPSHQVTQMGQEVILRCVPISNHLYFYWYRQILGQKVEFLVSFYNNEISEKSEIFDDQFSVERPDGSNFTLKIRSTKLEDSAMYFCASSEGRTPWSNQPQHFGDGTRLSIL.

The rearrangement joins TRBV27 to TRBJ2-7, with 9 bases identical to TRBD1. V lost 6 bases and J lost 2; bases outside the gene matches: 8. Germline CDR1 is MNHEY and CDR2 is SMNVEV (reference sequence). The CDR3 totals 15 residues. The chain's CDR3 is CASREGQGITYEQYF. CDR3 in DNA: TGTGCCAGCAGGGAAGGACAGGGGATAACCTACGAGCAGTACTTC.

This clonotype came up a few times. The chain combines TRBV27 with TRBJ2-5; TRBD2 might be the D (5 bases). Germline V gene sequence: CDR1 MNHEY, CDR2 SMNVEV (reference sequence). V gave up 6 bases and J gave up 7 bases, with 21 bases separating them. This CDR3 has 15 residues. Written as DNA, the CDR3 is TGTGCCAGCAGCCCACTGGTCGAGCTAGCTCGGACCCAGTACTTC. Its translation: CASSPLVELARTQYF.

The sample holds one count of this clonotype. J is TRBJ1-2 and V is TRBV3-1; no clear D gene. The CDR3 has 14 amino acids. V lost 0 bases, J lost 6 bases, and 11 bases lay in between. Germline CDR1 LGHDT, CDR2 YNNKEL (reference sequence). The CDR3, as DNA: TGTGCCAGCAGCCAAGATCGGCCCCAGGATGGCTACACCTTC. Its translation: CASSQDRPQDGYTF.

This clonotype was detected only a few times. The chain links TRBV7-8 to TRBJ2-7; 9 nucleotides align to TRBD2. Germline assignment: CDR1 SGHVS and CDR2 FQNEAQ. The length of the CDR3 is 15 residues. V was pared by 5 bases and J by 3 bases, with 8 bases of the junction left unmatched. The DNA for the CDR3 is TGTGCCAGCAGCCCCTCCAGCGGGGGGATCTACGAGCAGTACTTC. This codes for CASSPSSGGIYEQYF.

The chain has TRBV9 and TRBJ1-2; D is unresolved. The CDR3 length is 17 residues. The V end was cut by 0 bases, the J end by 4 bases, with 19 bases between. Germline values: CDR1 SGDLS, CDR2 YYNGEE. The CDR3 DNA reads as TGTGCCAGCAGCGTAGTCCCCGGGGAACCCCCGCCCTATGGCTACACCTTC. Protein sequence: CASSVVPGEPPPYGYTF.

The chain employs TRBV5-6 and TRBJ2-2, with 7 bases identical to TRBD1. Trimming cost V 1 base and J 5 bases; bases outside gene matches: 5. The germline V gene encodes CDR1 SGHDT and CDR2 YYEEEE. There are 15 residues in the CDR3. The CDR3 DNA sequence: TGTGCCAGCAGCTTGCAGGGACAGATAACCGGGGAGCTGTTTTTT. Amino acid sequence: CASSLQGQITGELFF. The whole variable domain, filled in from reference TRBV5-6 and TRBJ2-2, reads DAGVTQSPTHLIKTRGQQVTLRCSPKSGHDTVSWYQQALGQGPQFIFQYYEEEERQRGNFPDRFSGHQFPNYSSELNVNALLLGDSALYLCASSLQGQITGELFFGEGSRLTVL.

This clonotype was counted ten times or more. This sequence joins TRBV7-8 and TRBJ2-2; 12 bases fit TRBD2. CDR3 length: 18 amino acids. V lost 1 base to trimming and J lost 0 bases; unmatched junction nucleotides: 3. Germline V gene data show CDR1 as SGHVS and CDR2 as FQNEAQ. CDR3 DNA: TGTGCCAGCAGCTTAGGACTAGCGGGGGCCACGAACACCGGGGAGCTGTTTTTT. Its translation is CASSLGLAGATNTGELFF.

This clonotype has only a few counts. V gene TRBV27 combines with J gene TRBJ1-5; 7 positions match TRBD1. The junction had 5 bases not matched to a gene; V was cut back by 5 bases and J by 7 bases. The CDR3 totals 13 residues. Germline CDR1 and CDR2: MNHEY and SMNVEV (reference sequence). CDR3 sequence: CASSRTGAQPQHF. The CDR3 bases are TGTGCCAGCAGTCGAACAGGGGCGCAGCCCCAGCATTTT.

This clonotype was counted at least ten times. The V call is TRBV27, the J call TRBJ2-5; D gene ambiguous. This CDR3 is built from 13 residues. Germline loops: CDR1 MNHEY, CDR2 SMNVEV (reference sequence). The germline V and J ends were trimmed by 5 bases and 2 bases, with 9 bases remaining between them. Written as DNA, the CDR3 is TGTGCCAGCAGTCGGGTTGTGCAAGAGACCCAGTACTTC. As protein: CASSRVVQETQYF.

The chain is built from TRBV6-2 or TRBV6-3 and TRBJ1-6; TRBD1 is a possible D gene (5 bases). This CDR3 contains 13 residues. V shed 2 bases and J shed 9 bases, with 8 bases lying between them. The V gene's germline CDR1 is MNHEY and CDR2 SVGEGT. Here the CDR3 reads CASSYGGGSPLHF. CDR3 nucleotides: TGTGCCAGCAGTTACGGGGGTGGTTCACCCCTCCACTTT.

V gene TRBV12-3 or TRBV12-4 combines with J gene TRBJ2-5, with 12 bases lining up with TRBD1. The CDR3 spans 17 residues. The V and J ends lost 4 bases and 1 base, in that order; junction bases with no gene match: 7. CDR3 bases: TGTGCCAGCAGTTGGGGGACAGGGGGCTCGAGCCAAGAGACCCAGTACTTC. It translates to CASSWGTGGSSQETQYF.

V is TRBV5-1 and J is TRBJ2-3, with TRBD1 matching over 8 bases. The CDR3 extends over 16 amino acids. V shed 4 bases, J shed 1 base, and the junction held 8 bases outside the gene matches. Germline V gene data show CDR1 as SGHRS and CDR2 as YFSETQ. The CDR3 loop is CASSRGQGAGTDTQYF. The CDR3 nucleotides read TGCGCCAGCAGCAGAGGACAGGGAGCGGGCACAGATACGCAGTATTTT.

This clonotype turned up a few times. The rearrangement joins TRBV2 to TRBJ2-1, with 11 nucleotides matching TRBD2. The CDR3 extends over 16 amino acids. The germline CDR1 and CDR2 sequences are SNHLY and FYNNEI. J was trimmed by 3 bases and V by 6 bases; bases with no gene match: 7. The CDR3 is CASSPSSGGFYNEQFF. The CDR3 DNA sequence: TGTGCCAGCAGCCCCTCTAGCGGGGGGTTCTACAATGAGCAGTTCTTC.

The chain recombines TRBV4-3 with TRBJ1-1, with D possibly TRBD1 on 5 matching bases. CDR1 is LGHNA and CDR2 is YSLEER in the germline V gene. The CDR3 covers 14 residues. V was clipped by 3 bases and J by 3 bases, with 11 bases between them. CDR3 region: CASSHGPGDTEAFF. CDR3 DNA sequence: TGCGCCAGCAGCCACGGGCCGGGGGACACTGAAGCTTTCTTT.

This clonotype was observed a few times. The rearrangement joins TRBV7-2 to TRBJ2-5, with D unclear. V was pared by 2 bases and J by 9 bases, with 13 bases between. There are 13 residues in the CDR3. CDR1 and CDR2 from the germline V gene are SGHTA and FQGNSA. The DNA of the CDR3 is TGTGCCAGCAGCTTATGGCTTGGGTGGCCCCAGTACTTC. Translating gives CASSLWLGWPQYF.

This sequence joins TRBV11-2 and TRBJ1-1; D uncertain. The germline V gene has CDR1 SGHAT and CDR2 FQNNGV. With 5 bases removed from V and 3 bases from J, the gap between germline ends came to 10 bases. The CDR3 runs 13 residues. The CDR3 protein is CASSPKGDTEAFF. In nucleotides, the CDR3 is TGTGCCAGCAGCCCGAAGGGCGACACTGAAGCTTTCTTT.